These T cell receptor beta chains were read from a single sample in a study of T cells in Graves' hyperthyroidism and ophthalmopathy. MiXCR, run by TCRdb on the multiplex PCR reads, gives a single entry per CDR3 protein. The sample has 27,000 or so distinct CDR3 sequences; around 40% are singletons. The material sequenced was blood. These receptors were taken from a woman aged 25-40 years with Graves' hyperthyroidism. CDR3s include the opening cysteine and the closing phenylalanine or tryptophan. A D gene is named only where the DNA matches it firmly. Expanded clones are given a class, and other clones once, few, many or no size at all.

V	D	size	J	CDR3	DNA
TRBV29-1	.	medium-sized	TRBJ1-2	CSVATGSSERYTF	TGCAGCGTTGCGACAGGCTCCTCCGAGCGCTACACCTTC
TRBV5-1	TRBD2	many	TRBJ2-1	CASSLSLAGVYEQFF	TGCGCCAGCAGCTTGTCTCTAGCGGGAGTTTATGAGCAGTTCTTC
TRBV6-5	TRBD1	.	TRBJ1-6	CASSYTGGVSPLHF	TGTGCCAGCAGTTACACAGGGGGCGTTTCACCCCTCCACTTT
TRBV20-1	TRBD2	.	TRBJ2-1	CSATTSGVYNEQFF	TGCAGTGCTACGACTAGCGGAGTTTACAATGAGCAGTTCTTC
TRBV6-2/TRBV6-3	.	.	TRBJ1-2	CASSYGKGNHGYTF	TGTGCCAGCAGTTACGGAAAGGGGAACCATGGCTACACCTTC
TRBV11-3	.	.	TRBJ2-1	CASSTLDRGAYNEQFF	TGTGCCAGCAGCACCCTGGACCGAGGAGCCTACAATGAGCAGTTCTTC
TRBV20-1	.	many	TRBJ1-1	CSARTTGWGHSNTEAFF	TGCAGTGCTCGTACAACAGGATGGGGACATTCGAACACTGAAGCTTTCTTT
TRBV7-2	.	.	TRBJ1-1	CASSRTVGTEASF	TGTGCCAGCAGCCGGACAGTGGGGACTGAAGCTTCCTTT
TRBV9	.	.	TRBJ2-6	CASSVADPRDVAF	TGTGCCAGCAGCGTAGCCGACCCCAGGGATGTGGCTTTC
TRBV19	.	few	TRBJ2-7	CASSDGGSYEQYF	TGTGCGTCCTCGGACGGAGGCTCCTACGAGCAGTACTTC
TRBV7-9	.	.	TRBJ1-3	CASSLSGRVDTIYF	TGTGCCAGCAGCTTATCGGGCAGGGTGGACACCATATATTTT
TRBV11-2	.	many	TRBJ1-3	CASSLNGNTIYF	TGTGCCAGCAGCTTGAACGGAAACACCATATATTTT
TRBV10-1	.	.	TRBJ2-1	CASSASETHNEQFF	TGCGCCAGCAGTGCAAGCGAGACCCACAATGAGCAGTTCTTC
TRBV3-1	.	many	TRBJ1-4	CASSQARGVRKLFF	TGTGCCAGCAGCCAAGCCCGTGGGGTGAGAAAACTGTTTTTT
TRBV10-3	.	.	TRBJ1-3	CAISEAESKAFFGQGTIYF	.
TRBV4-2	.	many	TRBJ1-2	CASSQDVRVPYGYTF	TGTGCCAGCAGCCAAGATGTCAGGGTCCCATATGGCTACACCTTC
TRBV5-1	.	many	TRBJ2-7	CASSQGGDRSYEQYF	TGCGCCAGCAGCCAGGGGGGGGACAGGTCCTACGAGCAGTACTTC
TRBV6-4	.	many	TRBJ2-1	CASRSMGGSYNEQFF	TGTGCCAGCCGTAGTATGGGAGGCTCCTACAATGAGCAGTTCTTC
TRBV24-1	.	.	TRBJ1-4	CATSSRGEGEKPFF	TGTGCCACCAGTTCCAGGGGAGAGGGGGAAAAACCGTTTTTT
TRBV24-1	TRBD1	.	TRBJ1-2	CATSGPYRDRVYGYTF	TGTGCCACCAGTGGCCCTTATCGGGACAGGGTCTATGGCTACACCTTC
TRBV11-1	.	.	TRBJ1-4	CSSSLRVMGEKLFF	TGTTCCAGCAGCCTCAGGGTGATGGGTGAAAAACTGTTTTTT
TRBV9	TRBD2	many	TRBJ2-5	CASSPRTSGIETQYF	TGTGCCAGCAGCCCCCGGACTAGCGGGATTGAGACCCAGTACTTC
TRBV15	.	.	TRBJ1-1	CATSRDYNGNRAFF	TGTGCCACCAGCAGAGATTATAATGGGAACCGAGCTTTCTTT